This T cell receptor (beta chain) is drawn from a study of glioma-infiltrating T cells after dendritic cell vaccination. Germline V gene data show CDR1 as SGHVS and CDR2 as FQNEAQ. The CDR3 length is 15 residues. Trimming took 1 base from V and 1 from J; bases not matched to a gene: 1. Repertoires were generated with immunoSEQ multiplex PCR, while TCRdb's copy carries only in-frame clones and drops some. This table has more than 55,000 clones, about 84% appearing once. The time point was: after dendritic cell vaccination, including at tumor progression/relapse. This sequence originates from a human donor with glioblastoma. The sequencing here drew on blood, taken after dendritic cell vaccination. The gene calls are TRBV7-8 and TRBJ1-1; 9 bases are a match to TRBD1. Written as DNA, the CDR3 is TGTGCCAGCAGCTTAGAGGGACAGGGGAACACTGAAGCTTTCTTT. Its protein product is CASSLEGQGNTEAFF.